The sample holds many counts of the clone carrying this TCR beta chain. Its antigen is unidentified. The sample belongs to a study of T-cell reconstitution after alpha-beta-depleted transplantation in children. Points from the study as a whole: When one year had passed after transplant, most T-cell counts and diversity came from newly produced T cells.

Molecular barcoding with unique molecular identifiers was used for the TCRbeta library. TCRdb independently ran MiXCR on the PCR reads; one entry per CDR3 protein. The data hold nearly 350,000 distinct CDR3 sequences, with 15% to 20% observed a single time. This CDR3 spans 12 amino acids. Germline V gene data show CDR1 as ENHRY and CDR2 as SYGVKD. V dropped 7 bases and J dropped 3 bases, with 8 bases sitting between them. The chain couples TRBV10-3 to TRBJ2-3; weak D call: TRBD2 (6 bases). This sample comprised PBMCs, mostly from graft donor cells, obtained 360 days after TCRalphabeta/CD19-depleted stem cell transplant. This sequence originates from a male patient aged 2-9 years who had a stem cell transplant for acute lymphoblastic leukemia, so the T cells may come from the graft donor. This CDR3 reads CAINAGTDTQYF. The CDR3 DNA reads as TGTGCCATCAACGCGGGGACAGATACGCAGTATTTT.